This T cell receptor (beta chain) was profiled in a study of blood T cells in healthy people across ages. A second PCR, run for roughly 7 to 12 cycles, used a sample-barcoded 5' primer plus a J-beta primer mix. TCRdb reanalysed the 5' RACE reads using MiXCR and keeps one entry per CDR3 protein. The data contain about 1.8 million distinct CDR3 sequences, roughly 49% of them singletons. The V and J ends lost 1 base and 5 bases respectively, with 23 bases between them. Germline V gene data show CDR1 as MNHEY and CDR2 as SVGAGI. This CDR3 is built from 18 residues. This chain joins TRBV6-5 and TRBJ1-2; a weak D match, TRBD1 (5 bases). Sequenced sample: blood. The TCR comes from a woman aged 40 to 50 in good health. The chain's CDR3 is CASSYYPGAGSDQYGYTF. CDR3 DNA: TGTGCCAGCAGTTACTACCCTGGGGCAGGGTCGGACCAATATGGCTACACCTTC.